This TCR beta chain was profiled in a study of Ad26.COV2.S vaccination and SARS-CoV-2 variants. V lost 9 bases to trimming and J lost 2 bases, with 11 bases between them. Looked up from germline, CDR1 is SNHLY and CDR2 is FYNNEI. The CDR3 has 12 residues. Profiling relied on immunoSEQ multiplex PCR, and the TCRdb table lists in-frame clones only, not all of them. The repertoire holds roughly 680,000 clones, with more than 80% as singletons. In its sample, this clone was seen a few times. The treatment is: around 19 received Ad26.COV2.S at low or high dose, single or two shots; 5 received placebo; per-sample allocation not given. Each sample was drawn 63 days after the first injection (of vaccine or placebo).

The chain combines TRBV2 with TRBJ2-7, with D possibly called TRBD1 or TRBD2 (5 bases each). This receptor was obtained from a person between 18 and 65 years old who received the Ad26.COV2.S COVID-19 vaccine or a placebo. The sample was peripheral blood, taken in a trial of Ad26.COV2.S vaccine versus placebo. The CDR3 DNA sequence: TGTGCCAGTCGGGACGGAGCCTACGAGCAGTACTTC. Translation gives CASRDGAYEQYF.